The table lists the clone carrying this T cell receptor (beta chain) with many counts. From 15-18 subjects, each sequencing run yielded over 160 million TCR-beta sequences. TCRdb ran MiXCR on the 5' RACE reads and lists one entry per CDR3 protein. The repertoire holds 45,000 to 50,000 distinct CDR3 sequences, with about 25% as singletons. The source of the sample is a study of neurological immune-mediated disorders. Unsorted libraries were generated from 2 million PBMCs held at -80 degrees C. Germline V gene data show CDR1 as GTSNPN and CDR2 as SVGIG (reference sequence). V lost 2 bases and J lost 4; bases outside the gene matches: 14. The CDR3 runs to 19 residues.

The genes are TRBV30 and TRBJ2-3, with 14 bases aligning to TRBD2. Sequencing used PBMCs. This TCR was recovered from a woman in her seventies in good health. Written as DNA, the CDR3 is TGTGCCTGGAGTCCCCCTGGACTAGCGGGAGGATTGACTCCAGATACGCAGTATTTT. Translation gives CAWSPPGLAGGLTPDTQYF.